A selection of T cell receptor beta chains follows, all from one sample in a study of T cells in narcolepsy. Libraries were prepared by immunoSEQ multiplex PCR; TCRdb keeps only in-frame clonotypes and omits some of them. The sample lists 30,000 to 40,000 clones, over 65% occurring once. Sequenced sample: memory (CD45RA-) CD4+ T cells from blood. These receptors came from a human donor in good health. Both conserved end residues are part of each CDR3. Fields, in order: J gene, D gene, V gene, clone size, CDR3 DNA, CDR3 protein. The D gene is left open where the match is weak. The size entry is marked missing in some rows and otherwise reads once, few, many or a size class.

j_call: TRBJ2-7; d_call: NA; v_call: TRBV6-4; clone_size: NA; cdr3_nt: TGTGCCAGCAGGGCCGAGGCGGGGCCTGGATCCTACGAGCAGTACTTC; cdr3_aa: CASRAEAGPGSYEQYF
j_call: TRBJ1-1; d_call: NA; v_call: TRBV6-6; clone_size: NA; cdr3_nt: TGTGCCAGCAGTTACTCAGGCGGCACTGAAGCTTTCTTT; cdr3_aa: CASSYSGGTEAFF
j_call: TRBJ1-5; d_call: TRBD1; v_call: TRBV2; clone_size: NA; cdr3_nt: TGTGCCAGCAGTGATGTTCCCGGCAGGGGGGGGCAGCCCCAGCATTTT; cdr3_aa: CASSDVPGRGGQPQHF
j_call: TRBJ1-5; d_call: NA; v_call: TRBV6-1; clone_size: once; cdr3_nt: TGTGCCAGCAGTGAAGGGGGCCATCAGCCCCAGCATTTT; cdr3_aa: CASSEGGHQPQHF
j_call: TRBJ2-2; d_call: NA; v_call: TRBV5-1; clone_size: NA; cdr3_nt: TGCGCCAGCAGCCCGGCTTTTGGGGAGCTGTTTTTT; cdr3_aa: CASSPAFGELFF
j_call: TRBJ1-6; d_call: NA; v_call: TRBV5-5; clone_size: NA; cdr3_nt: TGTGCCAGCAGCGAGGGACTCAATAATTCACCCCTCCACTTT; cdr3_aa: CASSEGLNNSPLHF
j_call: TRBJ2-3; d_call: NA; v_call: TRBV19; clone_size: NA; cdr3_nt: TGTGCCAGTAGTCGGGTTTTCACAGATACGCAGTATTTT; cdr3_aa: CASSRVFTDTQYF
j_call: TRBJ2-5; d_call: TRBD2; v_call: TRBV5-4; clone_size: NA; cdr3_nt: TGTGCCAGCAGCTTGGATAGGGCTAGCGGGAGGGCCCGGGAGACCCAGTACTTC; cdr3_aa: CASSLDRASGRARETQYF
j_call: TRBJ1-1; d_call: NA; v_call: TRBV2; clone_size: NA; cdr3_nt: TGTGCCAGCAGTGAAGTGGGGAACACTGAAGCTTTCTTT; cdr3_aa: CASSEVGNTEAFF
j_call: TRBJ1-2; d_call: NA; v_call: TRBV4-2; clone_size: NA; cdr3_nt: TGTGCCAGCAGCCAAGAATCCCGGGGAGACTATGGCTACACCTTC; cdr3_aa: CASSQESRGDYGYTF
j_call: TRBJ2-1; d_call: NA; v_call: TRBV18; clone_size: NA; cdr3_nt: TGTGCCAGCCGACCGGGACCGATTTACAATGAGCAGTTCTTC; cdr3_aa: CASRPGPIYNEQFF
j_call: TRBJ1-1; d_call: NA; v_call: TRBV27; clone_size: few; cdr3_nt: TGTGCCACTGCCCCCGGTCGGCGCACTGAAGCTTTCTTT; cdr3_aa: CATAPGRRTEAFF
j_call: TRBJ2-1; d_call: TRBD2; v_call: TRBV6-1; clone_size: NA; cdr3_nt: TGTGCCAGCAGTGAAGCGGGAGGGCCTAATGAGCAGTTCTTC; cdr3_aa: CASSEAGGPNEQFF
j_call: TRBJ1-3; d_call: NA; v_call: TRBV7-9; clone_size: NA; cdr3_nt: TGTGCCAGCAGCTTAGACGCCAACTCTGGAAACACCATATATTTT; cdr3_aa: CASSLDANSGNTIYF
j_call: TRBJ2-7; d_call: TRBD2; v_call: TRBV7-8; clone_size: NA; cdr3_nt: TGTGCCAGCTCAAAAGGACTAGCGGACTACGAGCAGTACTTC; cdr3_aa: CASSKGLADYEQYF
j_call: TRBJ1-3; d_call: NA; v_call: TRBV6-5; clone_size: NA; cdr3_nt: TGTGCCAGCAGTTTCGAAGGGGTCACTGGAAACACCATATATTTT; cdr3_aa: CASSFEGVTGNTIYF
j_call: TRBJ2-3; d_call: NA; v_call: TRBV2; clone_size: once; cdr3_nt: TGTGCCAGCAGTTCGCGAGGGAGCGGAAGCACAGATACGCAGTATTTT; cdr3_aa: CASSSRGSGSTDTQYF
j_call: TRBJ1-5; d_call: NA; v_call: TRBV6-5; clone_size: NA; cdr3_nt: TGTGCCAGCAGTTACTCGACGGGGGAACAGCCCCAGCATTTT; cdr3_aa: CASSYSTGEQPQHF
j_call: TRBJ1-6; d_call: NA; v_call: TRBV6-1; clone_size: NA; cdr3_nt: TGTGCCAGCAGTGGAGGCAGTCGGCGTGATTCACCCCTCCACTTT; cdr3_aa: CASSGGSRRDSPLHF
j_call: TRBJ1-3; d_call: TRBD1; v_call: TRBV5-1; clone_size: NA; cdr3_nt: TGCGCCAGCAGCTCAAACAGGGGGCCTGGAAACACCATATATTTT; cdr3_aa: CASSSNRGPGNTIYF
j_call: TRBJ1-2; d_call: TRBD1; v_call: TRBV27; clone_size: NA; cdr3_nt: TGTGCCAGCAGACCCAAAGCGGATAGGGGGCCCTTAGCTAACTATGGCTACACCTTC; cdr3_aa: CASRPKADRGPLANYGYTF
j_call: TRBJ1-1; d_call: NA; v_call: TRBV30; clone_size: NA; cdr3_nt: TGTGCCTGGAGTGTCCTATCGGGGGCGAACACTGAAGCTTTCTTT; cdr3_aa: CAWSVLSGANTEAFF